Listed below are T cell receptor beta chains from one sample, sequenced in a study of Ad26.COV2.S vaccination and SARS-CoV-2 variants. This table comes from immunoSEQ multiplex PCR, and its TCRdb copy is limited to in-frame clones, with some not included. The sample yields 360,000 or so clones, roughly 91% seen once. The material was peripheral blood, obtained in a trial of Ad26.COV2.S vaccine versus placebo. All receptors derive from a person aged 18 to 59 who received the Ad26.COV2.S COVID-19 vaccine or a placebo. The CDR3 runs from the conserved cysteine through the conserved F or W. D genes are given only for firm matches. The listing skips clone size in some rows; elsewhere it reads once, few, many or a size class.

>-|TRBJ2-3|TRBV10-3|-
CAISESQVTDTQYF
TGTGCCATCAGTGAGTCTCAGGTCACAGATACGCAGTATTTT
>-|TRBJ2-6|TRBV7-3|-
CASGRAGANVLTF
TGTGCCAGCGGCAGGGCTGGGGCCAACGTCCTGACTTTC
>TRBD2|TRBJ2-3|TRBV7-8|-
CASSLALAGGTDTQYF
TGTGCCAGCAGCTTAGCGCTAGCGGGGGGCACAGATACGCAGTATTTT
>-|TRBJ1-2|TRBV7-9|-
CASSLVGNYGYTF
TGTGCCAGCAGCTTAGTCGGGAACTATGGCTACACCTTC
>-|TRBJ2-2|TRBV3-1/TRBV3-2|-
CASAWQGPTGELFF
TGTGCCAGTGCCTGGCAGGGGCCCACCGGGGAGCTGTTTTTT
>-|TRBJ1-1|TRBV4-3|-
CASSQEVDSRYTEAFF
TGCGCCAGCAGCCAAGAGGTGGACAGCAGATACACTGAAGCTTTCTTT
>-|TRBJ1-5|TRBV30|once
CAWSPGFIQPQHF
TGTGCCTGGTCTCCAGGGTTTATTCAGCCCCAGCATTTT
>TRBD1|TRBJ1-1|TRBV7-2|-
CASSPTTGQMNTEAFF
TGTGCCAGCAGCCCGACCACGGGACAGATGAACACTGAAGCTTTCTTT
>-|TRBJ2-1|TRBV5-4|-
CASSSTGGGNEQFF
TGTGCCAGCAGCTCGACGGGTGGAGGCAATGAGCAGTTCTTC
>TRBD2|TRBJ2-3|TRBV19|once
CASSITSGGGWTDTQYF
TGTGCCAGTAGTATAACTAGCGGGGGCGGGTGGACAGATACGCAGTATTTT
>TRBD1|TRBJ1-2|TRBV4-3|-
CASSQAGQGFGGYTF
TGCGCCAGCAGCCAAGCGGGACAGGGGTTCGGTGGCTACACCTTC
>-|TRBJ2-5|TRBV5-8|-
CASSTGTRVQETQYF
TGTGCCAGCAGTACAGGGACCAGGGTTCAGGAGACCCAGTACTTC
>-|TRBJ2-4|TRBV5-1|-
CASSPGPNPLAKNIQYF
TGCGCCAGCAGCCCCGGGCCAAACCCTCTAGCCAAAAACATTCAGTACTTC
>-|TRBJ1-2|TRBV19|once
CASRLLAGYGYTF
TGTGCCAGTAGATTACTTGCGGGGTATGGCTACACCTTC
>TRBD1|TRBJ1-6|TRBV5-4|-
CASSQPGQGNSPLHF
TGTGCCAGCAGCCAACCGGGACAGGGAAATTCACCCCTCCACTTT
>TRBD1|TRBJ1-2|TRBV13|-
CASSSGGTGVYGYTF
TGTGCCAGCAGCTCTGGCGGGACAGGAGTCTATGGCTACACCTTC
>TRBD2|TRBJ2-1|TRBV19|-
CASNPGLAGPYNEQFF
TGTGCCAGTAACCCGGGACTAGCGGGTCCCTACAATGAGCAGTTCTTC
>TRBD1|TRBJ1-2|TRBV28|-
CATLDRVYGYTF
TGTGCCACCTTAGACAGGGTCTATGGCTACACCTTC
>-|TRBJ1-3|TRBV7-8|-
CASSPPPLKDTIYF
TGTGCCAGCAGCCCTCCCCCCCTGAAAGACACCATATATTTT
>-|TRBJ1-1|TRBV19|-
CASWAGAGGTEAFF
TGTGCCAGTTGGGCCGGGGCGGGTGGCACTGAAGCTTTCTTT
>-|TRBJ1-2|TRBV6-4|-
CASSDSSQGGYTF
TGTGCCAGCAGTGACTCGTCGCAGGGTGGCTACACCTTC
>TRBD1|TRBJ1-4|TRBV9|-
CASSFHRGANEKLFF
TGTGCCAGCAGCTTTCACAGGGGGGCTAATGAAAAACTGTTTTTT
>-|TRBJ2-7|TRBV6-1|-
CASSEGGLAYEQYF
TGTGCCAGCAGTGAAGGCGGGCTAGCCTACGAGCAGTACTTC
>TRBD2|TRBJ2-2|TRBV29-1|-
CSVVASGGFGTGELFF
TGCAGCGTTGTTGCTAGCGGGGGGTTCGGCACCGGGGAGCTGTTTTTT
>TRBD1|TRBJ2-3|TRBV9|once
CASSLVEGGAGDTQYF
TGTGCCAGCAGCCTAGTGGAAGGGGGCGCGGGAGATACGCAGTATTTT
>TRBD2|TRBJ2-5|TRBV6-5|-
CASSPQGLGQETQYF
TGTGCCAGCAGTCCCCAGGGACTAGGCCAAGAGACCCAGTACTTC